The clone carrying this TCR beta chain turned up a few times. Its antigen is not known. TCRdb reprocessed the reads with MiXCR, giving one entry per CDR3 protein. The sample holds about 830,000 distinct CDR3 sequences, about 33% seen once. The data were obtained in a study of T cell repertoires in cytomegalovirus infection. On the study more broadly: Selection of CMV epitopes for the study included recently identified HLA-C-restricted and well-studied HLA-B-restricted ones. Signatures in public TCR beta sequences pointed to both CMV infection and matching HLA type. Study observations and caveats: In two of eight donors, the top clonotype was HLA-C-restricted CMV-specific.

Trimming shortened V by 0 bases and J by 4 bases, and 9 bases separated the two germline ends. The germline V gene has CDR1 ENHRY and CDR2 SYGVKD. The CDR3 has 14 residues. The material was cultured CD8+ T cells from PBMCs, obtained from culture after CMV antigen stimulation. The V gene is TRBV10-3, the J gene TRBJ1-1; D call uncertain. The clonotype originates from a human donor in good health (CMV status not recorded). Some clones in this sample may be carry-over from other donors' samples. The CDR3: CAISESTRGTEAFF. Here the CDR3 DNA reads TGTGCCATCAGTGAGTCCACACGGGGCACTGAAGCTTTCTTT.